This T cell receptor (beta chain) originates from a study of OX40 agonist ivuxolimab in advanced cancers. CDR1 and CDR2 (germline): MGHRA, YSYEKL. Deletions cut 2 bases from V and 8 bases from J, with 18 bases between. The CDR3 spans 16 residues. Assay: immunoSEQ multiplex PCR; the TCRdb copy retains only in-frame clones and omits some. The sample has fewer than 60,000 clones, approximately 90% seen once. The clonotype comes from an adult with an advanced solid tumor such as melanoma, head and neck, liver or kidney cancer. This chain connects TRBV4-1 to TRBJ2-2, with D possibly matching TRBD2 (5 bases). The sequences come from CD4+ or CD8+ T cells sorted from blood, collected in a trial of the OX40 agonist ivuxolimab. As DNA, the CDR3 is TGCGCCAGCAGCCAATCTCCGGGATCCTTCCGGGGGGAGCTGTTTTTT. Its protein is CASSQSPGSFRGELFF.